This T cell receptor beta chain was observed in a study of cytomegalovirus exposure and HLA in healthy donors. Sequenced by immunoSEQ multiplex PCR; TCRdb stores in-frame clones only, minus some. The sample holds 150,000 to 200,000 clones, 86% seen once. The J segment lost 1 base and the V segment lost 5 bases, leaving 7 bases of the junction unmatched. This CDR3 contains 15 residues. Germline lookup yields CDR1 SGDLS and CDR2 YYNGEE. The source of this sequence is a man younger than 30 in good health and CMV-seropositive. Sequencing was performed on PBMCs. The J gene is TRBJ1-2, the V gene TRBV9; 8 bases are a match to TRBD1. The CDR3, as DNA: TGTGCCAGCAGTCAGACAGGGGTTAGTAACTATGGCTACACCTTC. Residues: CASSQTGVSNYGYTF.